The clone carrying this T cell receptor (beta chain) was seen more than once but under ten times. Time point here: week 3, after first cycle of checkpoint inhibitor. Samples come from before therapy and from week 3 after the first blockade cycle. At 12 weeks after first infusion, RECIST 1.1 defined response for most patients. This sample was included in a study of blood T cell dynamics during melanoma immunotherapy. The CDR3 spans 17 residues. Germline loops: CDR1 SGHTA, CDR2 FQGTGA. Trimming left V 5 bases short and J 7 bases short, with 24 bases between. Some clones are missing from TCRdb's copy, which holds only in-frame ones; the method was immunoSEQ multiplex PCR. The repertoire holds roughly 11,000 clones, with roughly nine tenths as singletons.

The sequenced sample was blood, obtained from a patient treated with checkpoint blockade. The sequence was obtained from a human donor with melanoma. The chain has TRBV7-3 and TRBJ2-1; the D is unclear. The CDR3 reads CASSPRPRTRVKNEQFF. The CDR3 DNA follows: TGTGCCAGCAGCCCCCGGCCAAGGACCCGAGTGAAGAATGAGCAGTTCTTC.